This TCR beta chain was found in a study of cytomegalovirus exposure and HLA in healthy donors. The PCR contained 60 Vbeta and 13 Jbeta primers. Some clones are missing from TCRdb's copy, which holds only in-frame ones; the method was immunoSEQ multiplex PCR. The sample yields more than 85,000 clones, roughly 80% seen once. The CDR3 length is 15 residues. V lost 0 bases to trimming and J lost 4 bases; unmatched junction nucleotides: 4. Germline V lookup: CDR1 SEHNR, CDR2 FQNEAQ (reference sequence). Findings and limits, study-wide: The study put 150 or so TCR beta chains on its list as cytomegalovirus-associated.

This clone was recorded a few times. Its antigen is undetermined. Among the donors, all were healthy bone marrow donors. The chain couples TRBV7-9 to TRBJ2-7; 9 bases match TRBD1. Source material: PBMCs. This TCR derives from a boy between 5 and 17 years old in good health and CMV-seronegative. The CDR3 here is CASSLAGTGTYEQYF. CDR3 coding DNA: TGTGCCAGCAGCTTAGCCGGGACAGGGACTTACGAGCAGTACTTC.